This T cell receptor beta chain was retrieved from a study of cytomegalovirus exposure and HLA in healthy donors. The PCR contained 60 Vbeta and 13 Jbeta primers. Method: immunoSEQ multiplex PCR; TCRdb's copy keeps in-frame clones and lacks some. In the table there are 55,000 to 65,000 clones, 75% to 85% of which are singletons. The TCR was taken from a woman aged 40 to 50 in good health and CMV-seronegative. The sample comprised PBMCs.

The CDR3 DNA is TGTGCCAGCAGTTACTTGGAAAATAGCGAGACCCAGTACTTC. Its protein is CASSYLENSETQYF. V gene TRBV6-6 combines with J gene TRBJ2-5; no clear D gene. Germline V gene lookup returns CDR1 MNHNY and CDR2 SVGAGI (reference sequence). The length of the CDR3 is 14 residues. Trimming stripped 1 base from V and 5 bases from J, with 11 bases between.